What follows describes a single T cell receptor beta chain. Its target is unknown. This record belongs to a study of T-cell memory formation after mild COVID-19. Study summary: TCR clusters largely stayed donor specific. Study-level results: Still unconfirmed is whether the second-wave clones peaking on day 37 recognized SARS-CoV-2. CD8+ contracting clones occupied EMRA, while CD4+ ones occupied mainly CM and EM. CD4/CD8 balance characterized clones contracting day 15 to 85, and CD4+ skew characterized later expanders.

The germline V gene has CDR1 SEHNR and CDR2 FQNEAQ (reference sequence). V dropped 3 bases and J dropped 0 bases, with 5 bases sitting between them. The length of the CDR3 is 14 residues. MiXCR, run by TCRdb on the 5' RACE reads, gives a single entry per CDR3 protein. The sample has hundreds of thousands of distinct CDR3 sequences; 15% to 25% are singletons. The rearrangement joins TRBV7-9 to TRBJ1-4; D remains ambiguous. Sequences were obtained from PBMCs or a T cell subset sorted from them (not recorded which). The origin of this receptor is an adult woman who had mild COVID-19 (a few samples of this study predate the infection). Cell type and time point are not known. CDR3 residues: CASSLPATNEKLFF. The CDR3, as DNA: TGTGCCAGCAGCTTGCCAGCAACTAATGAAAAACTGTTTTTT.